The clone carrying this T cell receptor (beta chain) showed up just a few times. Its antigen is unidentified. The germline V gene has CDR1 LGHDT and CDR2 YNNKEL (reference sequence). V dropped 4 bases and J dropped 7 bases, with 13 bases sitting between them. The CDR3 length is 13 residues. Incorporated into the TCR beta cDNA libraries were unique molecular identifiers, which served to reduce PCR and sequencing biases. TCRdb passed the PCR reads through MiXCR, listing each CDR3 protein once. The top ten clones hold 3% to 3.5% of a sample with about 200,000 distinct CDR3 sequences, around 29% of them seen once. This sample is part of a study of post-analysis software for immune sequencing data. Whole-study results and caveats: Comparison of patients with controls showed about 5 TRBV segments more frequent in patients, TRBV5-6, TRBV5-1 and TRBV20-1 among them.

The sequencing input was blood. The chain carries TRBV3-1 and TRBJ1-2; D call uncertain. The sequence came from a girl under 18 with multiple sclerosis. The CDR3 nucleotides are TGTGCCAGCAGCCGCGCTGGGAATTCTGGCTACACCTTC. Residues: CASSRAGNSGYTF.